This T cell receptor (beta chain) was recorded in a study of T cells in Graves' hyperthyroidism and ophthalmopathy. Across the study: Peripheral blood was obtained at initial diagnosis, preceding any treatment. Study results and caveats: Researchers report that a 13 V-J model separated ophthalmopathy from stable hyperthyroidism.

The CDR3 regions of TCR beta were amplified from RNA transcripts. When the TCR CDR3 underwent first-round RT-PCR, the HTBI primer set was used. TCRdb processed the multiplex PCR reads anew with MiXCR; each CDR3 protein has one entry. In the table there are around 60,000 distinct CDR3 sequences, roughly 49% of which are singletons. This CDR3 has 13 amino acids. The V end lost 2 bases, the J end lost 8 bases, and 10 bases lay between the germline ends. Germline V gene data show CDR1 as SGHKS and CDR2 as YYEKEE (reference sequence). Exclusion criteria comprised uncontrolled infection, other autoimmune disease, pregnancy or lactation. Fresh 10 ml peripheral blood yielded PBMCs. Notes on this clonotype: What it binds is unknown.

The sequenced material came from blood. The sequence came from a woman in her twenties or thirties with Graves' ophthalmopathy. The V gene is TRBV5-5, the J gene TRBJ1-4; the D gene is possibly TRBD1 (6 bases). The CDR3 coding sequence is TGTGCCAGCAGCTTAGAGGGGGGGGAAAAACTGTTTTTT. Protein sequence: CASSLEGGEKLFF.